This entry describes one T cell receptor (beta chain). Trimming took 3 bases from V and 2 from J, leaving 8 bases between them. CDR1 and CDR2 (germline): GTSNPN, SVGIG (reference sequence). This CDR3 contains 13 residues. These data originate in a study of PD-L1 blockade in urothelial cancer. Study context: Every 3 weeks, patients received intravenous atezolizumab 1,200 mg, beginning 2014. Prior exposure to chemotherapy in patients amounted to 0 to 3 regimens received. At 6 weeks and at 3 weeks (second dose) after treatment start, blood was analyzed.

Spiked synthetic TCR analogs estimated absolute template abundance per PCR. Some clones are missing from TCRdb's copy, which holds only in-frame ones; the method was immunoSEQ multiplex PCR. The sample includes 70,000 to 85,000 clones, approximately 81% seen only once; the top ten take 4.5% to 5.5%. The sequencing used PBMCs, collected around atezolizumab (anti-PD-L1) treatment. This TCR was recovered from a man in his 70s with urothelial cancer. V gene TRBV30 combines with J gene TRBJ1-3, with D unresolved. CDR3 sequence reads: CAWRSGAGNTIYF. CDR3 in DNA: TGTGCCTGGAGAAGCGGAGCTGGAAACACCATATATTTT.